The 28 T cell receptor beta chains given below trace back to one sample, sequenced in a study of cytomegalovirus exposure and HLA in healthy donors. This PCR relied on a set of 60 Vbeta primers and 13 Jbeta primers. Some clones are missing from TCRdb's copy, which holds only in-frame ones; the method was immunoSEQ multiplex PCR. Among roughly 150,000 clones listed, 80% were seen once. The sequenced material came from PBMCs. These receptor sequences come from a woman aged 40 to 50 in good health and CMV-seronegative.

This sequence joins TRBV18 and TRBJ1-4, with D possibly being TRBD1 (5 bases). Germline V lookup: CDR1 KGHSH, CDR2 LQKENI. The CDR3 runs 15 residues. V was shortened by 6 bases and J by 4 bases, with 15 bases between the two germline ends. The CDR3 DNA sequence: TGTGCCAGCTCGGGGGACTCCGGACTTAATGAAAAACTGTTTTTT. The encoded protein is CASSGDSGLNEKLFF.

This clone occurred once. The CDR3 DNA is TGTGCCAGCAGCTCCCCCGGGACAGCTCGGTACGAGCAGTACTTC. Protein sequence: CASSSPGTARYEQYF. This rearrangement joins TRBV7-8 to TRBJ2-7; 7 bases match TRBD1. CDR1 SGHVS and CDR2 FQNEAQ come from the germline V gene. Trimming removed 4 bases from V and 4 bases from J; junction bases left unmatched: 10. The CDR3 covers 15 residues.

The chain combines TRBV19 with TRBJ1-6; 9 bases agree with TRBD1. The V gene's germline CDR1 is LNHDA and CDR2 SQIVND (reference sequence). With V trimmed by 3 bases and J by 0 bases, 3 bases remained unmatched. The CDR3 extends over 17 amino acids. The CDR3, as DNA: TGTGCCAGTAGTATCGGACAGGGGAGCTCCTATAATTCACCCCTCCACTTT. This sequence encodes CASSIGQGSSYNSPLHF.

This clone was found once. This chain connects TRBV15 to TRBJ2-3; 13 bases fit TRBD2. This CDR3 contains 13 residues. Germline V CDR1 and CDR2: LNHNV, YYDKDF (reference sequence). With V trimmed by 9 bases and J by 5 bases, 2 bases remained unmatched. The CDR3 nucleotides read TGTGCCACACGACTAGCGGGAGGAGATACGCAGTATTTT. Translation gives CATRLAGGDTQYF.

The genes are TRBV5-6 and TRBJ1-1; unclear D gene. V was pared by 0 bases and J by 4 bases, with 7 bases between. Germline assignment: CDR1 SGHDT and CDR2 YYEEEE. The CDR3 is 13 residues long. The CDR3 loop reads CASSLDEGTEAFF. For the CDR3, the DNA is TGTGCCAGCAGCTTGGATGAGGGCACTGAAGCTTTCTTT.

This chain joins TRBV2 and TRBJ2-2; D remains unclear. CDR3 size: 13 residues. The V and J ends lost 3 bases and 4 bases respectively, with 6 bases between them. Germline V gene sequence: CDR1 SNHLY, CDR2 FYNNEI. The CDR3 nucleotides are TGTGCCAGCAGTGATCCGGGCACCGGGGAGCTGTTTTTT. Protein: CASSDPGTGELFF.

This clone was recorded only once. For the CDR3, the DNA is TGTGCCAGAAGCTCTCGGACTAGCGGGAGGGCCTGCAATGAGCAGTTCTTC. Amino acids: CARSSRTSGRACNEQFF. The chain joins TRBV5-3 to TRBJ2-1, with 15 bases lining up with TRBD2. TRBV5-3 is an ORF; its function is uncertain. V shed 3 bases, J shed 6 bases, and the junction held 7 bases outside the gene matches. This CDR3 spans 17 amino acids.

Points on this clone: Other DNA sequences in the same sample also yield this CDR3. Here the CDR3 DNA reads TGTGCCAGCAGTCTAGGACAGTACGAGCAGTACTTC. This gives the protein CASSLGQYEQYF. The chain has TRBV28 and TRBJ2-7, with D tentatively TRBD1 (6 bases). Per the germline V gene, CDR1 is MDHEN and CDR2 is SYDVKM. CDR3 size: 12 residues. V shed 5 bases and J shed 4 bases, with 9 bases lying between them.

V usage is TRBV7-2 and J usage is TRBJ1-3; D is possibly TRBD1 (5 bases). Germline V gene sequence: CDR1 SGHTA, CDR2 FQGNSA. CDR3 length: 16 residues. V lost 0 bases and J lost 4, with 13 bases in between. This CDR3 reads CASSLAGPGLGNTIYF. Written as DNA, the CDR3 is TGTGCCAGCAGCTTAGCGGGGCCAGGCCTGGGAAACACCATATATTTT.

On this clone itself: Other DNA sequences within the sample encode an identical CDR3. V gene TRBV11-2 combines with J gene TRBJ2-3, with D hard to call. The V and J ends lost 1 base and 0 bases respectively, with 8 bases between them. The CDR3 length is 15 residues. Germline CDR1 SGHAT, CDR2 FQNNGV. Here the CDR3 reads CASSLVPSSTDTQYF. CDR3 DNA sequence: TGTGCCAGCAGCTTAGTTCCCTCTAGCACAGATACGCAGTATTTT.

In DNA form, the CDR3 reads TGTGCCAGCAGCGGAGTCGGAGGGGGGGACATTCAGTACTTC. Translated, it gives CASSGVGGGDIQYF. This sequence joins TRBV9 and TRBJ2-4; tentative D call: TRBD2 (7 bases). This CDR3 has 14 amino acids. V was cut by 3 bases and J by 8 bases, with 15 bases left in between. Looked up from germline, CDR1 is SGDLS and CDR2 is YYNGEE.

The V call is TRBV28, the J call TRBJ1-2; D unresolved. CDR1 is MDHEN and CDR2 is SYDVKM in the germline V gene. CDR3 length: 15 residues. V was trimmed by 3 bases and J by 5 bases, leaving 16 bases between them. The CDR3 spells CASSFFGKEDYGYTF. CDR3 DNA: TGTGCCAGCAGTTTTTTTGGAAAGGAGGATTATGGCTACACCTTC.

The V and J genes are TRBV7-6 and TRBJ2-1; 14 bases line up with TRBD2. The CDR3 runs 17 residues. Germline lookup yields CDR1 SGHVS and CDR2 FNYEAQ. Germline trimming cut 5 bases from V and 9 bases from J; bases unmatched to any gene: 12. The chain's CDR3 is CASSPGLAGGPQLEQFF. In DNA, the CDR3 is TGTGCCAGCAGCCCAGGACTAGCGGGGGGCCCCCAACTTGAGCAGTTCTTC.

CDR3 in amino acids: CASSRIGSGETQYF. The CDR3 coding sequence is TGCGCCAGCAGCCGGATAGGGAGTGGGGAGACCCAGTACTTC. The V gene is TRBV4-1, the J gene TRBJ2-5, with D perhaps TRBD2 (5 bases). Germline CDR1 is MGHRA and CDR2 is YSYEKL. Trimming removed 4 bases from V and 5 bases from J, with 14 bases in between. The CDR3 runs to 14 residues.

V and J are TRBV9 and TRBJ2-2; 7 bases are a match to TRBD1. The length of the CDR3 is 11 residues. V was clipped by 5 bases and J by 9 bases; unmatched bases: 1. Germline CDR1 SGDLS, CDR2 YYNGEE. This chain's CDR3 is CASRGGRELFF. In DNA, the CDR3 is TGTGCCAGCAGAGGGGGCCGGGAGCTGTTTTTT.

A few counts support this clone. The chain combines TRBV25-1 with TRBJ1-5; possible D gene TRBD1, 6 bases. Germline V gene data show CDR1 as MGHDK and CDR2 as SYGVNS. This CDR3 has 13 amino acids. Trimming left V 6 bases short and J 4 bases short, with 10 bases between. This chain's CDR3 is CASSDRLNQPQHF. CDR3 DNA: TGTGCCAGCAGCGACAGGCTGAATCAGCCCCAGCATTTT.

The genes are TRBV28 and TRBJ1-2; D uncertain. Trimming stripped 2 bases from V and 4 bases from J, with 8 bases between. The CDR3 is 13 residues long. Germline CDR1 is MDHEN and CDR2 is SYDVKM. The CDR3 protein is CASSLAGPYGYTF. In DNA form, the CDR3 reads TGTGCCAGCAGTTTAGCGGGCCCCTATGGCTACACCTTC.

The J gene is TRBJ1-2, the V gene TRBV7-4, with TRBD1 matching 8 bases. The trim removed 4 bases at V and 4 bases at J, leaving 14 bases unmatched. CDR1 SGHVT and CDR2 SQSDAQ come from the germline V gene. This CDR3 spans 17 amino acids. The CDR3 sequence is CASSSNRGSPRFYGYTF. CDR3 nucleotides: TGTGCCAGCAGCTCCAACAGGGGGAGTCCCAGATTCTATGGCTACACCTTC.

This clone appeared a few times. The CDR3 DNA is TGTGCCTGGAGTGGAGGGAGTCAGACCCAGTACTTC. This gives the protein CAWSGGSQTQYF. The V call is TRBV30, the J call TRBJ2-5, with D possibly matching TRBD2 (5 bases). The germline V and J ends were trimmed by 1 base and 6 bases, with 9 bases remaining between them. This CDR3 is 12 amino acids long. Germline V lookup: CDR1 GTSNPN, CDR2 SVGIG (reference sequence).

This clone was seen more than once but under ten times. The gene calls are TRBV18 and TRBJ2-2; D ambiguous. Per the germline V gene, CDR1 is KGHSH and CDR2 is LQKENI. The V gene lost 2 bases and the J gene lost 6 bases, with 16 bases spanning the gap. CDR3 length equals 16 residues. In nucleotides, the CDR3 is TGTGCCAGCTCACCATCTGGCATTGTTTTCGCCGGGGAGCTGTTTTTT. Encoded protein: CASSPSGIVFAGELFF.

This chain connects TRBV7-9 to TRBJ1-6; D is perhaps TRBD1 (6 bases). V was clipped by 2 bases and J by 4 bases, with 9 bases between them. The CDR3 consists of 15 residues. Germline V lookup: CDR1 SEHNR, CDR2 FQNEAQ (reference sequence). The CDR3 protein is CASSLRGGYNSPLHF. Written as DNA, the CDR3 is TGTGCCAGCAGCTTAAGGGGGGGTTATAATTCACCCCTCCACTTT.

The table lists this clone with a count of one. The gene calls are TRBV18 and TRBJ2-7; D gene uncertain. V was shortened by 6 bases and J by 0 bases, with 12 bases between the two germline ends. This CDR3 is 14 amino acids long. Germline V gene sequence: CDR1 KGHSH, CDR2 LQKENI. The CDR3 loop reads CASSARSYSYEQYF. CDR3 DNA: TGTGCCAGCTCGGCCCGGAGTTACTCCTACGAGCAGTACTTC.

The chain employs TRBV28 and TRBJ2-1; TRBD2 agrees at 8 bases. Germline assignment: CDR1 MDHEN and CDR2 SYDVKM. With 8 bases clipped from V and 11 bases from J, the junction kept 17 bases outside the gene matches. This CDR3 comprises 15 residues. The CDR3 DNA is TGTGCCAGCCGACGGATTATGGAGCGGGAGACTAAGCAGTTCTTC. Translated, it gives CASRRIMERETKQFF. Drawing the rest from reference TRBV28 and TRBJ2-1, the complete variable domain is DVKVTQSSRYLVKRTGEKVFLECVQDMDHENMFWYRQDPGLGLRLIYFSYDVKMKEKGDIPEGYSVSREKKERFSLILESASTNQTSMYLCASRRIMERETKQFFGPGTRLTVL.

For this clone: Sequence at one end of the junction differs from germline and may be a read error. Here the CDR3 reads CASKRGYDF. Written as DNA, the CDR3 is TGTGCCAGCAAGAGAGGGTATGACTTC. This chain uses TRBV6-5 with TRBJ2-7; perhaps TRBD2 as D (5 bases). The V gene's germline CDR1 is MNHEY and CDR2 SVGAGI. The CDR3 has 9 amino acids.

The chain has TRBV28 and TRBJ2-1; TRBD2 might be the D (6 bases). The germline V gene has CDR1 MDHEN and CDR2 SYDVKM. V lost 6 bases and J lost 3, with 12 bases in between. This CDR3 region has 14 residues. The CDR3 sequence: CASRFSGLYNEQFF. Written as DNA, the CDR3 is TGTGCCAGCAGGTTTAGCGGTCTCTACAATGAGCAGTTCTTC.

The V and J genes are TRBV11-2 and TRBJ1-2; D gene ambiguous. The V gene lost 5 bases and the J gene lost 0 bases, with 13 bases spanning the gap. The germline gives CDR1 SGHAT, CDR2 FQNNGV. The CDR3 sequence is 15 residues long. DNA for the CDR3: TGTGCCAGCAGCCCCTCCCCCAGTTCTAACTATGGCTACACCTTC. This gives the protein CASSPSPSSNYGYTF. Supplemented by reference TRBV11-2 and TRBJ1-2, the full variable domain reads EAGVAQSPRYKIIEKRQSVAFWCNPISGHATLYWYQQILGQGPKLLIQFQNNGVVDDSQLPKDRFSAERLKGVDSTLKIQPAKLEDSAVYLCASSPSPSSNYGYTFGSGTRLTVV.

The chain links TRBV28 to TRBJ2-4, with 10 nucleotides matching TRBD2. The tail of the sequence fits TRBJ2-7 better, so the J call may be wrong. The length of the CDR3 is 16 residues. Germline V gene lookup returns CDR1 MDHEN and CDR2 SYDVKM. CDR3 nucleotide sequence: TGTGCCAGCACTCTTCAACTAGCGGGATTGTCCTACGAGCAGTACTTC. Protein product: CASTLQLAGLSYEQYF.

V gene TRBV12-5 combines with J gene TRBJ2-1; D is unclear. Germline V gene sequence: CDR1 LGHNT, CDR2 FRNRAP. Trimming pared 6 bases from V and 10 bases from J, leaving 13 bases between. There are 12 residues in the CDR3. The CDR3 sequence is CASGLTPSEQFF. In DNA form, the CDR3 reads TGTGCTAGTGGCTTAACTCCTTCCGAGCAGTTCTTC.